What follows are 24 T cell receptor beta chains derived from one specimen sequenced in a study of cytomegalovirus exposure and HLA in healthy donors. The PCR made use of 60 Vbeta and 13 Jbeta primers. Some clones are missing from TCRdb's copy, which holds only in-frame ones; the method was immunoSEQ multiplex PCR. The sample has about 220,000 clones, roughly 75% seen once; the top ten hold approximately 1.9%. Sequenced: PBMCs. The source of these receptors is a woman in her twenties or thirties in good health and CMV-seronegative.

This clone turned up a few times. The chain combines TRBV9 with TRBJ2-2, with 13 bases identical to TRBD2. V shed 3 bases, J shed 3 bases, and the junction held 11 bases outside the gene matches. CDR1 and CDR2 from the germline V gene are SGDLS and YYNGEE. CDR3 size: 19 residues. The CDR3 DNA sequence: TGTGCCAGCAGCGCCCTCCCGGGACTAGCGGGGCCGTACACCGGGGAGCTGTTTTTT. The encoded protein is CASSALPGLAGPYTGELFF.

With respect to this clone: The sample contains more than one DNA sequence encoding this CDR3. The CDR3 protein is CASSSDRGETQYF. The CDR3 nucleotides are TGTGCCAGCAGCTCGGACCGGGGGGAGACCCAGTACTTC. This chain joins TRBV11-3 and TRBJ2-5; tentatively, D is TRBD2 (6 bases). Per the germline V gene, CDR1 is SGHNT and CDR2 is YENEEA. The CDR3 is 13 residues long. Trimming took 4 bases from V and 5 from J, leaving 11 bases between them. The variable domain in full, completed from reference TRBV11-3 and TRBJ2-5, reads EAGVVQSPRYKIIEKKQPVAFWCNPISGHNTLYWYLQNLGQGPELLIRYENEEAVDDSQLPKDRFSAERLKGVDSTLKIQPAELGDSAVYLCASSSDRGETQYFGPGTRLLVL.

The genes are TRBV9 and TRBJ1-1; 12 nucleotides line up with TRBD1. CDR1 and CDR2 from the germline V gene are SGDLS and YYNGEE. CDR3 size: 14 residues. J lost 5 bases, V lost 3 bases, and 2 bases had no gene match. CDR3 residues: CASSGDRGRTEAFF. The CDR3 DNA sequence: TGTGCCAGCAGCGGGGACAGGGGGCGGACTGAAGCTTTCTTT.

The rearrangement uses TRBV6-1 and TRBJ2-7, with TRBD2 matching 7 bases. The germline CDR1 and CDR2 sequences are MNHNS and SASEGT. V lost 2 bases, J lost 1 base, and 2 bases stayed unmatched. The CDR3 has 14 amino acids. The DNA of the CDR3 is TGTGCCAGCAGTGAACAGCGGGAATCCTACGAGCAGTACTTC. This encodes CASSEQRESYEQYF.

The count of this clone is one. V is TRBV15 and J is TRBJ2-7, with 10 positions matching TRBD1. Germline values: CDR1 LNHNV, CDR2 YYDKDF (reference sequence). After removal of 1 base from V and 2 bases from J, the junction contained 2 bases not matched to a gene. This CDR3 has 15 amino acids. Written as DNA, the CDR3 is TGTGCCACCAGCAGAGGGGACAGGGGAACCTACGAGCAGTACTTC. Translated: CATSRGDRGTYEQYF.

This rearrangement joins TRBV7-3 to TRBJ2-2; D unresolved. Trimming took 5 bases from V and 5 from J, leaving 9 bases between them. The CDR3 has 13 residues. CDR1 is SGHTA and CDR2 is FQGTGA in the germline V gene. CDR3 loop: CASSPDWTGELFF. The CDR3 DNA reads as TGTGCCAGCAGCCCTGACTGGACCGGGGAGCTGTTTTTT.

The V gene is TRBV7-2, the J gene TRBJ1-4; D uncertain. Germline CDR1 is SGHTA and CDR2 is FQGNSA. The V end lost 3 bases, the J end lost 8 bases, and 10 bases lay between the germline ends. The CDR3 contains 13 residues. CDR3 residues: CASSFSGSEKLFF. CDR3 nucleotide sequence: TGTGCCAGCAGCTTTTCAGGAAGCGAAAAACTGTTTTTT.

The chain links TRBV6-5 to TRBJ1-3; D uncertain. V shed 5 bases and J shed 2 bases, with 10 bases lying between them. The CDR3 is 14 residues long. The germline gives CDR1 MNHEY, CDR2 SVGAGI. CDR3 bases: TGTGCCAGCAGTGAACGAACGGCTGGAAACACCATATATTTT. This translates into CASSERTAGNTIYF.

Worth noting for this clone: The sample has other DNA sequences that encode this CDR3 too. The rearrangement links TRBV6-5 to TRBJ2-1; D gene uncertain. This CDR3 has 11 residues. V lost 8 bases to trimming and J lost 3 bases, with 5 bases between them. Germline assignment: CDR1 MNHEY and CDR2 SVGAGI. In nucleotides, the CDR3 is TGTGCCAGCCGTAGCTACAATGAGCAGTTCTTC. This gives the protein CASRSYNEQFF.

Only a few counts were recorded for this clone. V is TRBV5-6 and J is TRBJ1-1, with 9 bases lining up with TRBD1. The CDR3 contains 13 residues. J lost 3 bases, V lost 5 bases, and 2 bases had no gene match. CDR1 and CDR2 (germline): SGHDT, YYEEEE. Here the CDR3 reads CASSRDRDTEAFF. Written as DNA, the CDR3 is TGTGCCAGCAGTCGGGACAGGGACACTGAAGCTTTCTTT. Using reference TRBV5-6 and TRBJ1-1 for the parts outside the CDR3, the full variable domain is DAGVTQSPTHLIKTRGQQVTLRCSPKSGHDTVSWYQQALGQGPQFIFQYYEEEERQRGNFPDRFSGHQFPNYSSELNVNALLLGDSALYLCASSRDRDTEAFFGQGTRLTVV.

This chain links TRBV11-2 with TRBJ1-2; TRBD1 might be the D (5 bases). V was pared by 1 base and J by 4 bases, with 13 bases between. Germline loops: CDR1 SGHAT, CDR2 FQNNGV. CDR3 size: 15 residues. This CDR3 is CASSLAGGGIYGYTF. The CDR3 nucleotides read TGTGCCAGCAGCTTAGCGGGGGGAGGGATCTATGGCTACACCTTC.

The rearrangement uses TRBV6-5 and TRBJ2-7, with TRBD2 matching over 7 bases. Losses at the gene ends were 0 bases for V and 7 bases for J; bases not matched to a gene: 6. Looked up from germline, CDR1 is MNHEY and CDR2 is SVGAGI. The CDR3 runs 14 residues. CDR3 bases: TGTGCCAGCAGTTACTCGGGGGGGACTGAAGAGCAGTACTTC. Translated, it gives CASSYSGGTEEQYF.

Here the CDR3 DNA reads TGTGCCAGCAACATGGGCGGGGACCAAGAGACCCAGTACTTC. This gives the protein CASNMGGDQETQYF. J is TRBJ2-5 and V is TRBV27, with TRBD2 as a possible D gene (6 bases). CDR1 MNHEY and CDR2 SMNVEV come from the germline V gene (reference sequence). CDR3 size: 14 residues. Trimming pared 7 bases from V and 0 bases from J, leaving 12 bases between.

The chain carries TRBV6-5 and TRBJ2-2; D call uncertain. The CDR3 runs 11 residues. V shed 8 bases and J shed 4 bases, with 5 bases lying between them. Looked up from germline, CDR1 is MNHEY and CDR2 is SVGAGI. The CDR3 protein is CASSRTGELFF. The DNA for the CDR3 is TGTGCCAGCTCGCGCACCGGGGAGCTGTTTTTT.

This chain uses TRBV29-1 with TRBJ1-4; unclear D gene. Trimming removed 4 bases from V and 6 bases from J, with 6 bases in between. Germline assignment: CDR1 SQVTM and CDR2 ANQGSEA. The CDR3 contains 11 residues. The CDR3 nucleotides are TGCAGCGTTGTAGTGGATGAAAAACTGTTTTTT. It encodes CSVVVDEKLFF.

Regarding this clone: Mismatch with germline at one junction end may stem from a read error. The chain links TRBV7-9 to TRBJ1-6, with 7 positions matching TRBD1. The length of the CDR3 is 13 residues. Germline V gives CDR1 SEHNR, CDR2 FQNEAQ (reference sequence). CDR3: CSSQGGFNSPLHF. The CDR3 DNA sequence: TGTTCCAGCCAGGGGGGCTTTAATTCACCCCTCCACTTT. Full variable domain (outside the CDR3, taken from reference TRBV7-9 and TRBJ1-6): DTGVSQNPRHKITKRGQNVTFRCDPISEHNRLYWYRQTLGQGPEFLTYFQNEAQLEKSRLLSDRFSAERPKGSFSTLEIQRTEQGDSAMYLCSSQGGFNSPLHFGNGTRLTVT.

Only a few counts were recorded for this clone. V is TRBV6-6 and J is TRBJ2-1, with D perhaps matching TRBD2 (5 bases). The length of the CDR3 is 13 residues. CDR1 MNHNY and CDR2 SVGAGI come from the germline V gene (reference sequence). The germline V and J ends were trimmed by 5 bases and 0 bases, with 5 bases remaining between them. The CDR3 region is CASSRDSYNEQFF. For the CDR3, the DNA is TGTGCCAGCAGTCGGGACTCCTACAATGAGCAGTTCTTC.

The V gene is TRBV30, the J gene TRBJ2-2; no clear D. With 8 bases removed from V and 1 base from J, the gap between germline ends came to 14 bases. Looked up from germline, CDR1 is GTSNPN and CDR2 is SVGIG (reference sequence). This CDR3 has 14 residues. The CDR3 nucleotides are TGTGCCCGAACGGGTGAATTGAACACCGGGGAGCTGTTTTTT. This codes for CARTGELNTGELFF.

V is TRBV6-1 and J is TRBJ2-3; 9 bases fit TRBD2. The CDR3 length is 15 residues. Trimming cost V 5 bases and J 4 bases; bases outside gene matches: 7. CDR1 is MNHNS, CDR2 SASEGT, per germline. The CDR3 DNA reads as TGTGCCAGCAGTTCCTGGACTAGCGAAGCAGATACGCAGTATTTT. Amino acids: CASSSWTSEADTQYF.

The V call is TRBV6-1, the J call TRBJ1-1; D gene ambiguous. Trimming took off 2 bases at V and 8 bases at J, with 12 bases between the two ends. The germline CDR1 and CDR2 sequences are MNHNS and SASEGT. CDR3 length equals 13 residues. The CDR3 DNA reads as TGTGCCAGCAGTGAATCGAGATATGTAGAAGCTTTCTTT. Protein sequence: CASSESRYVEAFF.

In its sample, this clone was seen a few times. This chain uses TRBV5-4 with TRBJ1-2; 7 positions match TRBD1. J lost 7 bases, V lost 3 bases, and 12 bases had no gene match. The germline V gene has CDR1 SGHNT and CDR2 YYREEE (reference sequence). This CDR3 spans 15 amino acids. The CDR3: CASSSAGQSLGGYTF. In DNA form, the CDR3 reads TGTGCCAGCAGCTCGGCGGGACAGTCCTTAGGTGGCTACACCTTC.

The rearrangement uses TRBV19 and TRBJ1-1; D possibly corresponds to TRBD1 (5 bases). This CDR3 is 14 amino acids long. V shed 1 base and J shed 6 bases, with 12 bases lying between them. Per germline, CDR1 LNHDA and CDR2 SQIVND (reference sequence). The CDR3 DNA reads as TGTGCCAGTAGTATAGTAGTAGGGGAGGCTGAAGCTTTCTTT. This codes for CASSIVVGEAEAFF.

V gene TRBV15 combines with J gene TRBJ1-2; TRBD1 matches 8 bases. The germline V gene has CDR1 LNHNV and CDR2 YYDKDF (reference sequence). This CDR3 contains 15 residues. The ends lost 0 bases at V and 5 bases at J; junction bases unmatched: 5. CDR3: CATSRDQGAGYGYTF. The CDR3, as DNA: TGTGCCACCAGCAGAGATCAGGGGGCTGGGTATGGCTACACCTTC. Looking up the rest from reference TRBV15 and TRBJ1-2 gives the full variable domain: DAMVIQNPRYQVTQFGKPVTLSCSQTLNHNVMYWYQQKSSQAPKLLFHYYDKDFNNEADTPDNFQSRRPNTSFCFLDIRSPGLGDTAMYLCATSRDQGAGYGYTFGSGTRLTVV.

This chain links TRBV5-1 with TRBJ1-1; D unresolved. Per germline, CDR1 SGHRS and CDR2 YFSETQ. CDR3 length equals 13 residues. V dropped 5 bases and J dropped 5 bases, with 13 bases sitting between them. The CDR3 protein is CASSAGWRTEAFF. CDR3 DNA: TGCGCCAGCAGTGCTGGGTGGCGGACTGAAGCTTTCTTT.